The rows below give T cell receptor beta chains drawn from one sample of a study of blood T cell repertoires in COVID-19. The assay was immunoSEQ multiplex PCR, and TCRdb's table has in-frame clones only and misses some. This sample has 300,000 to 450,000 clones, with around 84% found just once. Sequencing was done on a sample of peripheral blood. The source of these receptors is a woman under 30 with acute or convalescent COVID-19. Each CDR3 is given without its conserved first and last residue. Fields, in order: V gene, D gene, J gene, CDR3 protein. D genes are given only for firm matches.

v_call: TRBV15; d_call: TRBD1; j_call: TRBJ1-1; cdr3_aa: ATSRGQGSTEAF
v_call: TRBV5-1; d_call: TRBD2; j_call: TRBJ2-5; cdr3_aa: ASRSGGAEETQY
v_call: TRBV19; d_call: TRBD1; j_call: TRBJ1-2; cdr3_aa: ASSPKITGTGKDGYT
v_call: TRBV5-8; d_call: NA; j_call: TRBJ1-5; cdr3_aa: ASSLVWRAPWQPQH
v_call: TRBV20-1; d_call: NA; j_call: TRBJ1-2; cdr3_aa: SARVGGGYT
v_call: TRBV19; d_call: TRBD2; j_call: TRBJ2-2; cdr3_aa: ASSIEIRREVYYANTGELF
v_call: TRBV5-1; d_call: NA; j_call: TRBJ2-2; cdr3_aa: ASSSRTNSNTGELF
v_call: TRBV19; d_call: NA; j_call: TRBJ1-1; cdr3_aa: ASSTDSWNTEAF
v_call: TRBV15; d_call: TRBD2; j_call: TRBJ2-7; cdr3_aa: ATSRDSGRRGYEQY
v_call: TRBV5-1; d_call: TRBD1; j_call: TRBJ1-4; cdr3_aa: ASSLNGQGEKLF
v_call: TRBV7-3; d_call: NA; j_call: TRBJ1-2; cdr3_aa: ASSLKGGYGYT
v_call: TRBV28; d_call: NA; j_call: TRBJ1-2; cdr3_aa: ASWSRRSYGYT
v_call: TRBV3-1/TRBV3-2; d_call: NA; j_call: TRBJ2-7; cdr3_aa: ASSQAGSAREQY
v_call: TRBV6-5; d_call: TRBD2; j_call: TRBJ2-7; cdr3_aa: ASRDSGGAVQY
v_call: TRBV14; d_call: NA; j_call: TRBJ2-2; cdr3_aa: ASSQALTTGELF
v_call: TRBV6-5; d_call: NA; j_call: TRBJ2-1; cdr3_aa: ASTEGSYNEQF
v_call: TRBV6-5; d_call: NA; j_call: TRBJ1-2; cdr3_aa: ASSFKSTGSYGYT
v_call: TRBV4-1; d_call: NA; j_call: TRBJ1-5; cdr3_aa: ASSQEVEGGGNQPQH
v_call: TRBV7-2; d_call: NA; j_call: TRBJ1-5; cdr3_aa: ASSPPGRGNQPQH
v_call: TRBV18; d_call: TRBD1; j_call: TRBJ2-5; cdr3_aa: ASSPPIGTMRQGQETQY
v_call: TRBV10-3; d_call: NA; j_call: TRBJ1-3; cdr3_aa: AISEEEGRNTIY
v_call: TRBV6-1; d_call: NA; j_call: TRBJ1-4; cdr3_aa: ASSETAGGEKLF
v_call: TRBV5-1; d_call: TRBD2; j_call: TRBJ2-2; cdr3_aa: ASSYTSGVGTGELF
v_call: TRBV6-4; d_call: NA; j_call: TRBJ2-6; cdr3_aa: ASSDSRGSPSGANVLT
v_call: TRBV5-1; d_call: TRBD1; j_call: TRBJ1-6; cdr3_aa: ASSLKTGTGDSPLH
v_call: TRBV2; d_call: NA; j_call: TRBJ1-1; cdr3_aa: ASSADSNTEAF
v_call: TRBV9; d_call: TRBD1; j_call: TRBJ2-1; cdr3_aa: ASSVRDRDHNEQF
v_call: TRBV19; d_call: TRBD2; j_call: TRBJ2-3; cdr3_aa: ASSIASGGAQDTQY
v_call: TRBV2; d_call: TRBD1; j_call: TRBJ1-1; cdr3_aa: ASIQGGNTEAF
v_call: TRBV28; d_call: TRBD1; j_call: TRBJ1-3; cdr3_aa: ASSARGQGRNTIY
v_call: TRBV5-1; d_call: NA; j_call: TRBJ2-1; cdr3_aa: ASSLEGQSYNEQF
v_call: TRBV28; d_call: NA; j_call: TRBJ2-3; cdr3_aa: ASMGPGETDTQY
v_call: TRBV5-6; d_call: TRBD1; j_call: TRBJ1-2; cdr3_aa: ASSPAGGGYGYT